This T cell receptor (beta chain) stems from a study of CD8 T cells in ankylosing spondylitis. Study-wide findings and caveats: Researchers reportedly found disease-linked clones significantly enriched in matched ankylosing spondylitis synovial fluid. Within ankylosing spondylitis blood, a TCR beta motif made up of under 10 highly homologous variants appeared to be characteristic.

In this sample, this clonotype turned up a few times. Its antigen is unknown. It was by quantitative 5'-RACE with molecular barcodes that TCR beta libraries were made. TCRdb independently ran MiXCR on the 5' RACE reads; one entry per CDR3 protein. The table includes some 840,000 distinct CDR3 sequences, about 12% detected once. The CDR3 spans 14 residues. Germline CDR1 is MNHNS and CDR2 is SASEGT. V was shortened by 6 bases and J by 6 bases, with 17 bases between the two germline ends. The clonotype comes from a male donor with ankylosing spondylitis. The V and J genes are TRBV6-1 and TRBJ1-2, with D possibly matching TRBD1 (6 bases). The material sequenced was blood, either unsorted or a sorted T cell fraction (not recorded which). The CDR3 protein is CASRPAGRGNGYTF. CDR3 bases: TGTGCCAGCAGACCGGCGGGCAGGGGAAATGGCTACACCTTC.